A selection of T cell receptor beta chains follows, all from one sample in a study of T-cell memory formation after mild COVID-19. TCRdb re-derived calls from the 5' RACE reads in MiXCR, one entry per CDR3 protein. The sample consists of roughly 250,000 distinct CDR3 sequences, about a sixth of them appearing once. Source material: PBMCs or a T cell subset sorted from them (not recorded which). Source of these receptors: a man aged 18-30 years who had mild COVID-19 (a few samples of this study predate the infection). Cell type and time point are not known. CDR3s include the opening cysteine and the closing phenylalanine or tryptophan. The D gene is left open where the match is weak. Some rows have no size entry. The others give once, few or many, or a class for an expanded clone.

abundance	v_gene	d_gene	j_gene	CDR3aa	CDR3nt
few	TRBV5-5	TRBD1	TRBJ1-5	CASSVRGTGGINQPQHF	TGTGCCAGCAGCGTACGCGGGACAGGGGGCATCAATCAGCCCCAGCATTTT
few	TRBV5-1	-	TRBJ2-2	CASSLRSENTGELFF	TGCGCCAGCAGCTTGAGGTCAGAGAACACCGGGGAGCTGTTTTTT
few	TRBV5-1	TRBD2	TRBJ2-5	CASSSPGLEETQYF	TGCGCCAGCAGCTCCCCGGGACTAGAGGAGACCCAGTACTTC
-	TRBV10-3	-	TRBJ1-4	CAISGDGEKLFF	TGTGCCATCAGCGGGGATGGTGAAAAACTGTTTTTT
-	TRBV18	TRBD1	TRBJ1-1	CASSPNGQGASPEAFF	TGTGCCAGCTCTCCGAATGGACAGGGGGCGTCTCCTGAAGCTTTCTTT
-	TRBV9	TRBD2	TRBJ2-5	CASSAGTSGGPEETQYF	TGTGCCAGCAGCGCCGGGACTAGCGGGGGACCTGAAGAGACCCAGTACTTC
few	TRBV5-1	-	TRBJ2-2	CASSWIPEDGELFF	TGCGCCAGCAGCTGGATCCCCGAGGACGGGGAGCTGTTTTTT
-	TRBV5-1	-	TRBJ2-1	CASRPEGGDPFF	TGCGCCAGCAGACCCGAGGGGGGGGATCCGTTCTTC
few	TRBV6-2/TRBV6-3	-	TRBJ2-1	CASTDLRSEQFF	TGTGCCAGCACGGACCTAAGGTCTGAGCAGTTCTTC
many	TRBV10-2	TRBD2	TRBJ2-7	CASSEALAELSYEQYF	TGCGCCAGCAGTGAGGCCCTAGCGGAACTGTCCTACGAGCAGTACTTC
few	TRBV5-1	-	TRBJ2-5	CASTPGRQYQETQYF	TGCGCCAGCACCCCGGGACGGCAGTACCAAGAGACCCAGTACTTC
-	TRBV5-1	-	TRBJ2-5	CASSQGLETQYF	TGCGCCAGCAGCCAAGGATTGGAGACCCAGTACTTC
few	TRBV28	-	TRBJ2-3	CAGGRSSTDTQYF	TGTGCGGGGGGGCGTTCTAGCACAGATACGCAGTATTTT
few	TRBV5-1	-	TRBJ2-5	CASSRVFQPKETQYF	TGCGCCAGCAGCCGGGTCTTCCAACCAAAAGAGACCCAGTACTTC
few	TRBV2	TRBD1	TRBJ2-2	CARRTGRVGELFF	TGTGCCAGACGGACAGGGCGGGTCGGGGAGCTGTTTTTT
few	TRBV15	TRBD1	TRBJ1-2	CATSPGQGFTYGYTF	TGTGCCACCAGTCCCGGACAGGGGTTTACCTATGGCTACACCTTC
few	TRBV5-6	TRBD1	TRBJ2-5	CASSRQGAGAQETQYF	TGTGCCAGCAGCAGACAGGGGGCGGGGGCCCAAGAGACCCAGTACTTC
-	TRBV7-9	-	TRBJ2-7	CASSSWGAGGDEQYF	TGTGCCAGCAGCTCCTGGGGAGCTGGCGGGGACGAGCAGTACTTC
few	TRBV5-1	TRBD2	TRBJ2-1	CASSLVLAGANEQFF	TGCGCCAGCAGCTTGGTACTAGCGGGGGCCAATGAGCAGTTCTTC
-	TRBV29-1	-	TRBJ2-1	CSVETGHSYNEQFF	TGCAGCGTTGAAACAGGGCATTCCTACAATGAGCAGTTCTTC
many	TRBV7-2	-	TRBJ1-1	CASSLDPGNTEAFF	TGTGCCAGCAGCTTAGACCCGGGGAACACTGAAGCTTTCTTT
few	TRBV9	TRBD2	TRBJ2-3	CASSAYSGGAGDTQYF	TGTGCCAGCAGCGCATACAGCGGGGGGGCTGGAGATACGCAGTATTTT
few	TRBV20-1	-	TRBJ1-6	CSAREDAGNSPLHF	TGCAGTGCTAGAGAGGACGCTGGGAATTCACCCCTCCACTTT
-	TRBV2	TRBD2	TRBJ2-1	CASSDSLARNEQFF	TGTGCCAGCAGTGACTCACTAGCGAGAAATGAGCAGTTCTTC
few	TRBV5-1	-	TRBJ1-2	CASSLGQTTNYGYTF	TGCGCCAGCAGCTTGGGCCAAACCACTAACTATGGCTACACCTTC
-	TRBV14	-	TRBJ2-1	CASSPEEGFENEQFF	TGTGCCAGCAGCCCCGAGGAAGGGTTTGAGAATGAGCAGTTCTTC
few	TRBV5-1	-	TRBJ1-2	CASSLWTVSQANYGYTF	TGCGCCAGCAGCTTGTGGACAGTTTCTCAAGCTAACTATGGCTACACCTTC
few	TRBV5-6	-	TRBJ2-3	CASSLYRERTDTQYF	TGTGCCAGCAGCCTATACAGGGAAAGGACAGATACGCAGTATTTT
-	TRBV5-6	-	TRBJ2-5	CASRLGGQETQYF	TGTGCCAGCAGACTTGGGGGGCAGGAGACCCAGTACTTC
few	TRBV6-5	-	TRBJ1-2	CASSYWGAPDGYTF	TGTGCCAGCAGTTACTGGGGGGCGCCGGATGGCTACACCTTC
many	TRBV12-3/TRBV12-4	-	TRBJ2-5	CASSWGETQYF	TGTGCCAGCAGTTGGGGGGAGACCCAGTACTTC
-	TRBV5-1	TRBD1	TRBJ2-5	CASSRVPGQLMGPQETQYF	TGCGCCAGCAGCAGGGTTCCGGGACAGTTAATGGGCCCCCAAGAGACCCAGTACTTC
few	TRBV5-5	-	TRBJ1-2	CASSFGHSVYGYTF	TGTGCCAGCAGCTTTGGACACTCGGTTTATGGCTACACCTTC
few	TRBV7-8	-	TRBJ1-3	CASSQHLGGSGNTIYF	TGTGCCAGCAGCCAACACCTGGGGGGTTCTGGAAACACCATATATTTT
-	TRBV9	-	TRBJ2-2	CASSPRTAGTGELFF	TGTGCCAGCAGCCCGCGGACAGCGGGGACCGGGGAGCTGTTTTTT
-	TRBV27	-	TRBJ2-4	CASSLPVPGFLNIQYF	TGTGCCAGCAGTTTACCGGTTCCGGGTTTTTTGAACATTCAGTACTTC
few	TRBV20-1	-	TRBJ2-7	CSLQGPYEQYF	TGCAGCCTTCAAGGGCCGTACGAGCAGTACTTC
few	TRBV5-1	TRBD1	TRBJ1-5	CASSPGDRGQPQHF	TGCGCCAGCAGCCCCGGGGACAGGGGGCAGCCCCAGCATTTT
-	TRBV5-1	-	TRBJ1-6	CASSLKRVNSPLHF	TGCGCCAGCAGCTTGAAACGGGTGAATTCACCCCTCCACTTT
few	TRBV29-1	TRBD1	TRBJ1-4	CSVGDSENEKLFF	TGCAGCGTTGGGGACAGCGAAAATGAAAAACTGTTTTTT
many	TRBV18	TRBD1	TRBJ1-1	CASSRDRDTEAFF	TGTGCCAGCTCACGGGACAGGGACACTGAAGCTTTCTTT
few	TRBV6-5	-	TRBJ2-7	CASSYSWTLNPYEQYF	TGTGCCAGCAGTTACTCGTGGACCTTAAACCCCTACGAGCAGTACTTC
many	TRBV7-9	-	TRBJ2-2	CASSLAWGDRNTGELFF	TGTGCCAGCAGCTTAGCTTGGGGGGACAGGAACACCGGGGAGCTGTTTTTT
few	TRBV7-9	TRBD1	TRBJ2-7	CASSPRQGRYEQYF	TGTGCCAGCAGCCCCAGACAGGGACGATACGAGCAGTACTTC
few	TRBV3-1	TRBD2	TRBJ2-1	CASSLLAGVDEQFF	TGTGCCAGCAGCCTACTAGCGGGGGTTGATGAGCAGTTCTTC
few	TRBV7-8	-	TRBJ2-3	CASSLDLTDTQYF	TGTGCCAGCAGCTTAGATCTCACAGATACGCAGTATTTT
-	TRBV7-6	TRBD1	TRBJ2-5	CASSSHPGQGEETQYF	TGTGCCAGCAGCTCCCACCCGGGACAGGGGGAAGAGACCCAGTACTTC